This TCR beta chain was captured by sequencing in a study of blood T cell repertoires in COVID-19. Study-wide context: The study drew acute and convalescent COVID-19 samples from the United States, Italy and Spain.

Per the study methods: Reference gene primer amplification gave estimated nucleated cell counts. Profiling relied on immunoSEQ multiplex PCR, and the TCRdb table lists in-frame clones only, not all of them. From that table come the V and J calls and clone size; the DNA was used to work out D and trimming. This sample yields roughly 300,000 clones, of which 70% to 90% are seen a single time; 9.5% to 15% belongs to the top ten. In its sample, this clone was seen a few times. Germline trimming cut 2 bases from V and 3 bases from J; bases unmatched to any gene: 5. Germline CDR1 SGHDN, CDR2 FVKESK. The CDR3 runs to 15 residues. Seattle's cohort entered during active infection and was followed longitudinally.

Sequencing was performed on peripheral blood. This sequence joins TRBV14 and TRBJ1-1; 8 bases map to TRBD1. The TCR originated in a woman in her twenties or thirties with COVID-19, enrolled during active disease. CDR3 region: CASSQPGGWDTEAFF. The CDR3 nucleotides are TGTGCCAGCAGCCAACCAGGGGGCTGGGACACTGAAGCTTTCTTT.